The 27 T cell receptor beta chains given below trace back to one sample, sequenced in a study of identical twins. Each CDR3 protein gets one entry after TCRdb re-called the 5' RACE reads with MiXCR. The table lists 450,000 or so distinct CDR3 sequences, 20% to 25% of them singletons. The sample was also reused in another study, on T cells expressing NK-cell markers.

Source material: CD4+ T cells sorted from blood. All receptors derive from a woman aged 18-29 years in good health.

The V gene is TRBV9, the J gene TRBJ2-3, with a tentative D call TRBD1 (7 bases). Looked up from germline, CDR1 is SGDLS and CDR2 is YYNGEE. With 4 bases removed from V and 3 bases from J, the gap between germline ends came to 21 bases. CDR3 length: 17 residues. The CDR3 bases are TGTGCCAGCAGCTGGGCCCCCGGGCAGGGGGGAACAGATACGCAGTATTTT. Amino acid sequence: CASSWAPGQGGTDTQYF.

This clonotype was picked up a small number of times. The CDR3 reads CSAWTDQNSPLHF. In DNA, the CDR3 is TGCAGTGCTTGGACAGATCAGAATTCACCCCTCCACTTT. This rearrangement joins TRBV20-1 to TRBJ1-6; perhaps TRBD1 as D (6 bases). Trimming left V 5 bases short and J 7 bases short, with 12 bases between. This CDR3 region has 13 residues. The germline CDR1 and CDR2 sequences are DFQATT and SNEGSKA (reference sequence).

The rearrangement joins TRBV7-3 to TRBJ2-3; 9 positions match TRBD2. The CDR3 contains 16 residues. Germline CDR1 and CDR2: SGHTA and FQGTGA. With 1 base clipped from V and 5 bases from J, the junction kept 7 bases outside the gene matches. DNA of the CDR3: TGTGCCAGCAGCTTAAATATCGGCGGGGGGGTAGATACGCAGTATTTT. Translated, it gives CASSLNIGGGVDTQYF.

This clonotype appeared a few times. The V and J genes are TRBV4-2 and TRBJ2-5; TRBD2 aligns across 13 bases. The V and J ends lost 4 bases and 3 bases, in that order; junction bases with no gene match: 5. Per the germline V gene, CDR1 is LGHNA and CDR2 is YNFKEQ. The CDR3 covers 16 residues. In DNA, the CDR3 is TGTGCCAGCAGCCGAGTCGGGACTAGCGGGGAAGAGACCCAGTACTTC. The encoded protein is CASSRVGTSGEETQYF.

This clonotype was counted at least ten times. The genes are TRBV3-1 and TRBJ2-5; 13 bases agree with TRBD2. Germline V CDR1 and CDR2: LGHDT, YNNKEL (reference sequence). This CDR3 contains 15 residues. Germline trimming cut 3 bases from V and 5 bases from J; bases unmatched to any gene: 3. The CDR3 nucleotides read TGTGCCAGCAGCCACCGACTAGCGGGGGGTGAGACCCAGTACTTC. This translates into CASSHRLAGGETQYF.

V and J are TRBV20-1 and TRBJ1-2; D gene unclear. Germline V gene sequence: CDR1 DFQATT, CDR2 SNEGSKA (reference sequence). V gave up 6 bases and J gave up 4 bases, with 9 bases separating them. The CDR3 is 11 residues long. CDR3 DNA: TGCAGTGCCAACCCCGGCTATGGCTACACCTTC. Its protein is CSANPGYGYTF.

This rearrangement joins TRBV9 to TRBJ1-1; D not resolved. The V gene lost 1 base and the J gene lost 0 bases, with 7 bases spanning the gap. CDR3 size: 14 residues. CDR1 SGDLS and CDR2 YYNGEE come from the germline V gene. CDR3 loop: CASSVSSMNTEAFF. For the CDR3, the DNA is TGTGCCAGCAGCGTATCCAGCATGAACACTGAAGCTTTCTTT.

Details on this clonotype: Its ends do not fully match the called genes, so a read error is possible. The chain joins TRBV24-1 to TRBJ1-2; unclear D gene. The CDR3 totals 14 residues. Germline loops: CDR1 KGHDR, CDR2 SFDVKD. CDR3 nucleotides: TGTGCCATCAGTGATTACGGTTCTAACTATGGCTACACCTTC. Its protein product is CAISDYGSNYGYTF.

V gene TRBV7-2 combines with J gene TRBJ2-3; possible D gene TRBD2, 6 bases. Germline V CDR1 and CDR2: SGHTA, FQGNSA. V was pared by 4 bases and J by 3 bases, with 8 bases between. The CDR3 contains 13 residues. DNA of the CDR3: TGTGCCAGCAGCTGGGGGACTACAGATACGCAGTATTTT. This encodes CASSWGTTDTQYF.

This clonotype was seen a few times. The gene calls are TRBV16 and TRBJ1-1; D is ambiguous. With 8 bases removed from V and 1 base from J, the gap between germline ends came to 8 bases. Germline loops: CDR1 KGHSY, CDR2 FQNENV. The CDR3 spans 12 residues. DNA of the CDR3: TGTGCCAGCCGGGTTCCGAACACTGAAGCTTTCTTT. This encodes CASRVPNTEAFF.

The V call is TRBV6-1, the J call TRBJ1-1; D not certain. CDR3 length: 13 residues. Trimming pared 6 bases from V and 2 bases from J, leaving 10 bases between. Germline V gene lookup returns CDR1 MNHNS and CDR2 SASEGT. The CDR3 spells CASRISRNTEAFF. DNA for the CDR3: TGTGCCAGCAGAATATCCAGAAACACTGAAGCTTTCTTT.

Only a few counts were recorded for this clonotype. V gene TRBV20-1 combines with J gene TRBJ2-1; TRBD1 might be the D (6 bases). CDR1 DFQATT and CDR2 SNEGSKA come from the germline V gene (reference sequence). CDR3 length: 12 amino acids. The ends were cut back, 0 bases at V and 9 bases at J, with 9 bases in the middle. CDR3 nucleotide sequence: TGCAGTGCTAGAGACGGCAGGGGTGAGCAGTTCTTC. Amino acid sequence: CSARDGRGEQFF.

This clonotype has only a few counts. CDR3 region: CASSSSYGGETQYF. As DNA, the CDR3 is TGTGCCAGCAGCTCCTCTTATGGGGGGGAGACCCAGTACTTC. This rearrangement joins TRBV7-2 to TRBJ2-5; perhaps TRBD2 as D (6 bases). Germline V gene data show CDR1 as SGHTA and CDR2 as FQGNSA. V lost 4 bases, J lost 5 bases, and 14 bases lay in between. The CDR3 runs to 14 residues.

This chain joins TRBV27 and TRBJ2-7; 10 bases align to TRBD2. J was trimmed by 4 bases and V by 4 bases; bases with no gene match: 7. Germline loops: CDR1 MNHEY, CDR2 SMNVEV (reference sequence). This CDR3 is built from 15 residues. The CDR3 sequence: CASSWLAGDGYEQYF. CDR3 bases: TGTGCCAGCAGTTGGCTAGCGGGAGACGGATACGAGCAGTACTTC.

The chain is built from TRBV10-3 and TRBJ2-3, with D possibly being TRBD2 (6 bases). The V gene's germline CDR1 is ENHRY and CDR2 SYGVKD. V was cut by 8 bases and J by 0 bases, with 21 bases left in between. CDR3 size: 17 residues. For the CDR3, the DNA is TGTGCCATCTCACCCTCGGGGACTCTACCAAGCACAGATACGCAGTATTTT. Residues: CAISPSGTLPSTDTQYF.

Only a few counts were recorded for this clonotype. The chain employs TRBV12-3 or TRBV12-4 and TRBJ2-1; D is ambiguous. This CDR3 region has 14 residues. The ends were cut back, 3 bases at V and 3 bases at J, with 9 bases in the middle. The CDR3 loop is CASSLEIYYNEQFF. The CDR3 region has the DNA TGTGCCAGCAGTTTGGAAATCTACTACAATGAGCAGTTCTTC.

This clonotype was recorded at least ten times. The chain recombines TRBV20-1 with TRBJ2-7; unclear D gene. Trimming took 4 bases from V and 5 from J, leaving 6 bases between them. Germline V gene data show CDR1 as DFQATT and CDR2 as SNEGSKA (reference sequence). CDR3 size: 10 residues. The CDR3 sequence: CSAMSNEQYF. The CDR3 DNA sequence: TGCAGTGCTATGTCCAACGAGCAGTACTTC.

This clonotype was seen a handful of times. In DNA form, the CDR3 reads TGTGCCAGCAGCCCGGGACAGGCTTCCTACAATGAGCAGTTCTTC. Its translation: CASSPGQASYNEQFF. The rearrangement uses TRBV7-2 and TRBJ2-1; TRBD1 agrees at 8 bases. The CDR3 is 15 residues long. J gave up 1 base and V 5 bases, and 4 bases lay outside the gene matches. In germline, CDR1 is SGHTA, CDR2 FQGNSA.

This clonotype was observed a few times. The chain recombines TRBV6-2 or TRBV6-3 with TRBJ2-1, with D perhaps assigned TRBD1 or TRBD2 (5 bases each). V dropped 3 bases and J dropped 12 bases, with 12 bases sitting between them. Germline loops: CDR1 MNHEY, CDR2 SVGEGT. This CDR3 has 12 residues. CDR3 nucleotides: TGTGCCAGCAGTTATGGGGGAACGGGGCAGTTCTTC. Residues: CASSYGGTGQFF.

Only a few counts were recorded for this clonotype. V gene TRBV20-1 combines with J gene TRBJ2-3, with a tentative D call TRBD2 (7 bases). The CDR3 loop spans 14 amino acids. CDR1 DFQATT and CDR2 SNEGSKA come from the germline V gene (reference sequence). Trimming took off 0 bases at V and 6 bases at J, with 13 bases between the two ends. The CDR3 loop is CSARDGGGGDTQYF. The CDR3 coding sequence is TGCAGTGCTAGAGATGGAGGGGGGGGCGATACGCAGTATTTT.

This sequence joins TRBV2 and TRBJ1-1; 7 bases fit TRBD1. The V gene's germline CDR1 is SNHLY and CDR2 FYNNEI. The CDR3 sequence is 16 residues long. With 0 bases clipped from V and 1 base from J, the junction kept 5 bases outside the gene matches. In DNA form, the CDR3 reads TGTGCCAGCAGTGAAGCGCACGAGGGGGCGAACACTGAAGCTTTCTTT. It codes for CASSEAHEGANTEAFF. The complete variable domain, with remaining parts taken from reference TRBV2 and TRBJ1-1, reads EPEVTQTPSHQVTQMGQEVILRCVPISNHLYFYWYRQILGQKVEFLVSFYNNEISEKSEIFDDQFSVERPDGSNFTLKIRSTKLEDSAMYFCASSEAHEGANTEAFFGQGTRLTVV.

This clonotype was seen a handful of times. V gene TRBV5-5 combines with J gene TRBJ2-7; maybe TRBD1 (8 bases). This CDR3 is 17 amino acids long. Trimming removed 4 bases from V and 7 bases from J, with 27 bases in between. Germline V gene lookup returns CDR1 SGHKS and CDR2 YYEKEE (reference sequence). The CDR3 loop is CASSRGTGGRSAGEQYF. The CDR3 nucleotides are TGTGCCAGCAGCCGAGGGACAGGTGGGAGATCAGCGGGAGAGCAGTACTTC.

This chain connects TRBV9 to TRBJ1-6; no definite D call. This CDR3 contains 16 residues. Trimming stripped 0 bases from V and 13 bases from J, with 20 bases between. Germline V gene sequence: CDR1 SGDLS, CDR2 YYNGEE. The CDR3 here is CASSVAPGATGSPLHF. The CDR3 nucleotides are TGTGCCAGCAGCGTAGCTCCCGGTGCAACTGGCTCGCCCCTCCACTTT.

This clonotype was recorded a few times. This chain links TRBV28 with TRBJ1-2; no definite D call. CDR1 MDHEN and CDR2 SYDVKM come from the germline V gene. V shed 5 bases and J shed 4 bases, with 17 bases lying between them. There are 15 residues in the CDR3. The CDR3 nucleotides read TGTGCCAGCAGTATTCCCCGAGGAGCAGGCTATGGCTACACCTTC. This encodes CASSIPRGAGYGYTF.

The chain recombines TRBV7-9 with TRBJ1-1; weak D call: TRBD1 (6 bases). The ends were cut back, 5 bases at V and 5 bases at J, with 15 bases in the middle. The germline CDR1 and CDR2 sequences are SEHNR and FQNEAQ (reference sequence). CDR3 length equals 14 residues. CDR3 in DNA: TGTGCCAGCAGCCCCAACAGGGATTCGACTGAAGCTTTCTTT. This translates into CASSPNRDSTEAFF.

This rearrangement joins TRBV7-8 to TRBJ2-7; D not certain. V was trimmed by 4 bases and J by 1 base, leaving 11 bases between them. The CDR3 spans 14 residues. The V gene's germline CDR1 is SGHVS and CDR2 FQNEAQ. CDR3 DNA sequence: TGTGCCAGCAGCTGGACGTACGAATCCTACGAGCAGTACTTC. It specifies CASSWTYESYEQYF.

The V and J genes are TRBV7-2 and TRBJ2-5; D call uncertain. The CDR3 is made up of 13 amino acids. The germline gives CDR1 SGHTA, CDR2 FQGNSA. V gave up 1 base and J gave up 4 bases, with 7 bases separating them. This CDR3 is CASSLVGSETQYF. DNA for the CDR3: TGTGCCAGCAGCTTAGTCGGGTCAGAGACCCAGTACTTC.